The source of this T cell receptor (beta chain) is a study of CD8 T cells in Susac syndrome. Looking at the study overall: At the time their blood was drawn, patients with Susac syndrome were either therapy-naive, on corticosteroids (with some of them also receiving intravenous immunoglobulin), or on intravenous immunoglobulin alone. Study findings and constraints: Susac-specific public clones in total CD8+ repertoires numbered around 17; in CD8+ TEMRA repertoires, they numbered about five.

RNA totalling about 0.5 to 1 ug underwent reverse transcription with random hexamers. From the immunoSEQ multiplex PCR reads, TCRdb called clonotypes with MiXCR, one entry per CDR3 protein. The sample has approximately 57,000 distinct CDR3 sequences; more than 85% are singletons. Remarks on this clonotype: Its antigen is undetermined.

The T cells that were sequenced for TCR beta were CD8+ and CD4+ cells from blood. TEMRA cells were FACS-enriched, unlike CD8+ and CD4+ T cells, which were negatively isolated. Trimming stripped 5 bases from V and 3 bases from J, with 11 bases between. Germline-derived CDR1 and CDR2 are SGHTA and FQGTGA. The CDR3 totals 14 residues. The receptor's source is a human donor with Susac syndrome. Sequencing used CD8+ T cells from PBMCs. The chain carries TRBV7-3 and TRBJ2-1; D is possibly TRBD1 (6 bases). The CDR3 coding sequence is TGTGCCAGCAGCCTTCCAGGGGTCTACAATGAGCAGTTCTTC. Translation gives CASSLPGVYNEQFF. The whole variable domain, remainder taken from reference TRBV7-3 and TRBJ2-1, is GAGVSQTPSNKVTEKGKYVELRCDPISGHTALYWYRQSLGQGPEFLIYFQGTGAADDSGLPNDRFFAVRPEGSVSTLKIQRTERGDSAVYLCASSLPGVYNEQFFGPGTRLTVL.